This section outlines one T cell receptor beta chain sequence together with its context. The target of this receptor is not known. No much larger clone exists at a distance of one base, and base qualities are not known. Sorted unstimulated T cells and proliferating T cells recovered from mixed lymphocyte reactions were subjected to TCRbeta CDR3 sequencing. Fresh whole blood from roughly nine HLA-typed healthy donors was used as the source from which PBMCs were isolated. To map where alloreactive clones came from, unstimulated CD4+ regulatory T cells were FACS-sorted. The record originates from a study of siplizumab effects on memory and regulatory T cells (dated by TCRdb to the late 2010s). Study-wide context: The effect of the anti-CD2 antibody siplizumab on alloreactive T-cell subsets was examined in allogeneic mixed lymphocyte reactions constructed from human PBMCs.

The germline V gene (reference sequence) sets CDR1 to SEHNR and CDR2 to FQNEAQ. Reading from cysteine to phenylalanine, the CDR3 counts 11 amino acids. Only CDR3 DNA is held: 33 bases, read in frame from base 1. At the junction V is shortened by 8 bases and J by 14 bases, with 16 bases in between. Broader findings and caveats from the paper: Whether proliferating Tregs from siplizumab cultures actually had suppressive function was not functionally confirmed. Roughly 80-97% of proliferating CD4+ or CD8+ clones could not be assigned a naive or memory phenotype. Unstimulated naive T cells appeared to be more diverse than memory T cells, and naive cells seemed to make a substantial contribution to the alloresponse. The cumulative frequency of alloreactive sequences that could be traced back to unstimulated CD4+ memory T cells was significantly reduced by siplizumab. Sequences below about 10^-5 frequency were poorly captured, so only a minor fraction of alloreactive clones could be mapped to unstimulated subsets. Among mappable alloreactive CD4+ clones, an average Treg-derived fraction of less than 70% was observed with siplizumab, compared with roughly 28% in control reactions.

Library preparation was by the immunoSEQ multiplex PCR assay. The deep sequencing platform assayed 90,000 to 100,000 TCR templates per sample. Genomic DNA extracted from sorted T cells was the material used for TCRbeta CDR3 sequencing. The original methods were these. Clonal analysis of TCRbeta CDR3 data was done in the R programming language. Unstimulated samples were compared with post-reaction CFSE-low samples to define alloreactive CD4+ and CD8+ clones. Regulatory or non-regulatory origin of alloreactive CD4+ clones was assigned by matching sequences to the sorted unstimulated Treg and non-Treg repertoires. TCRdb limited this immuneACCESS table to in-frame rearrangements with V and J called. A share of clones is missing; checked studies link under half to unresolved V genes, and the rest is unexplained. That table is the source of V, J and clone size, and D and trimming were worked out from the DNA. Within this sample are about 82,000 clones, with roughly 87% of them counted one time only. In total, the top ten clones hold under 2% of the sample.

Rearrangement joined TRBV7-9 to TRBJ2-1, with TRBD2 tentatively as D gene (7 bases match). The sequenced material came from Tregs sorted from blood. The sequence was obtained from a human donor in good health. At the DNA level, the sequence is TGTGCCAGCGGGAGGGGGACTAAGGAGTTCTTC. This codes for CASGRGTKEFF.